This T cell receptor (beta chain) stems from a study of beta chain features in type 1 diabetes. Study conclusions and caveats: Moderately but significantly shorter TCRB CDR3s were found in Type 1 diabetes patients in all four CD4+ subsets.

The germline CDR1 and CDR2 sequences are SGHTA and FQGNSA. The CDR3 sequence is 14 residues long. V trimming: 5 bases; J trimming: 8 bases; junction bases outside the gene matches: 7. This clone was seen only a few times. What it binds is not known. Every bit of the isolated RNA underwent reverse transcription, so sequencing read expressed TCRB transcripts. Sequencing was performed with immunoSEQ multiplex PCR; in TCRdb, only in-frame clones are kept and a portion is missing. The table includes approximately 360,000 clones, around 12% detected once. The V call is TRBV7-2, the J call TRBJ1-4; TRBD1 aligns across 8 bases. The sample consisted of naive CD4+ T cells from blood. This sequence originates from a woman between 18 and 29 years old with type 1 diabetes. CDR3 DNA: TGTGCCAGCAGCCCGGGACAGGCAAGGGAAAAACTGTTTTTT. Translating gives CASSPGQAREKLFF. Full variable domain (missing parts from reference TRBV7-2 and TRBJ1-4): GAGVSQSPSNKVTEKGKDVELRCDPISGHTALYWYRQSLGQGLEFLIYFQGNSAPDKSGLPSDRFSAERTGGSVSTLTIQRTQQEDSAVYLCASSPGQAREKLFFGSGTQLSVL.